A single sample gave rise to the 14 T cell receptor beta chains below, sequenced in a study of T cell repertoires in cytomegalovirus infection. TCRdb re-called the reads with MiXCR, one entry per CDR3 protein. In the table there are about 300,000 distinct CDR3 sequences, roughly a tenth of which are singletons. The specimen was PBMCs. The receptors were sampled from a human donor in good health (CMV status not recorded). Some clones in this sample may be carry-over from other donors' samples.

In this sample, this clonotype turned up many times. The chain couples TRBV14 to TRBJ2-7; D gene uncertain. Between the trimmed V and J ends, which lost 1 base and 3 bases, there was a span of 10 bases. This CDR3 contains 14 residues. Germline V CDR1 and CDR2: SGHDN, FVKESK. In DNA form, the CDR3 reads TGTGCCAGCAGCCAAGGCCACAGAAGCTACGAGCAGTACGTC. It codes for CASSQGHRSYEQYV.

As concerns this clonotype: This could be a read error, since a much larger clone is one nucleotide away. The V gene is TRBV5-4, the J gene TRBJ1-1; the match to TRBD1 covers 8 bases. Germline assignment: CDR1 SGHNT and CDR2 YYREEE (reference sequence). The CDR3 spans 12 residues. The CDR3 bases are TGTGCCAACAGCAATAGGGACAGGGAAGCTTTCTTT. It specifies CANSNRDREAFF.

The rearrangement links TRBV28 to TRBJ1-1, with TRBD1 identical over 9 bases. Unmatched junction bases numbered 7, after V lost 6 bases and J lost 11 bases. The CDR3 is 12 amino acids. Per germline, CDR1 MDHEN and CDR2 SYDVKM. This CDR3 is CASSLGQGRAFF. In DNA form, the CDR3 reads TGTGCCAGCAGCCTCGGACAGGGGAGGGCTTTCTTT.

The CDR3 bases are TGTGCCAGTAGTATAAAACAGGGGAGTGCCCAGTACTTC. Its protein is CASSIKQGSAQYF. The rearrangement uses TRBV19 and TRBJ2-5, with 7 bases matching TRBD1. V shed 2 bases and J 9 bases; nucleotides not matched to a gene: 6. The CDR3 contains 13 residues. CDR1 and CDR2 (germline): LNHDA, SQIVND (reference sequence).

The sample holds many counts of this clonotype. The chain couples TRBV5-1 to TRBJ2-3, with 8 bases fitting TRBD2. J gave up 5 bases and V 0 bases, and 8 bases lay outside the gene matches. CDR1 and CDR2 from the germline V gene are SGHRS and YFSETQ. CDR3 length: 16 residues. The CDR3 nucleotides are TGCGCCAGCAGCTTGGGACTGCCGGGGGGGGTAGATACGCAGTATTTT. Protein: CASSLGLPGGVDTQYF.

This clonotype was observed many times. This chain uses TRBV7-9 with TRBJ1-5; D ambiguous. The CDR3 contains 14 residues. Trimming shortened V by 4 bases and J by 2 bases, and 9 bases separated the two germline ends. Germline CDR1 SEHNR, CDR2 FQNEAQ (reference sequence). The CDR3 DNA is TGTGCCAGCAGCTCAAGCTTGGGCAATCAGCCCCAGCATTTT. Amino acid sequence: CASSSSLGNQPQHF.

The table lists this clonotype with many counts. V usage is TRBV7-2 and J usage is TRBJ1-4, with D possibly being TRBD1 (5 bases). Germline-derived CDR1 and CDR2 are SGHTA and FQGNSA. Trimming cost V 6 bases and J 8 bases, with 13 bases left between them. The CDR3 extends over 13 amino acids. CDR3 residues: CASRITRGEKLFF. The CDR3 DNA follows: TGTGCCAGCAGAATAACGCGGGGGGAAAAACTGTTTTTT.

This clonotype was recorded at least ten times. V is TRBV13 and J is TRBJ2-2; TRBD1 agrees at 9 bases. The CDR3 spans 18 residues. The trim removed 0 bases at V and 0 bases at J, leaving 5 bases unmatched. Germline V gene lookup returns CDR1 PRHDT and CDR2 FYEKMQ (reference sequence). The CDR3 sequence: CASSLGPGTGTNTGELFF. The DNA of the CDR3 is TGTGCCAGCAGCTTAGGACCAGGGACAGGGACGAACACCGGGGAGCTGTTTTTT. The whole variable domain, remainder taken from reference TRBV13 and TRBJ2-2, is AAGVIQSPRHLIKEKRETATLKCYPIPRHDTVYWYQQGPGQDPQFLISFYEKMQSDKGSIPDRFSAQQFSDYHSELNMSSLELGDSALYFCASSLGPGTGTNTGELFFGEGSRLTVL.

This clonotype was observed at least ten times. The DNA of the CDR3 is TGTGCCAGCGGTGGAGAAAAACTGTTTTTT. Translation gives CASGGEKLFF. V is TRBV28 and J is TRBJ1-4; D unresolved. CDR1 is MDHEN, CDR2 SYDVKM, per germline. V gave up 8 bases and J gave up 8 bases, with 6 bases separating them. There are 10 residues in the CDR3.

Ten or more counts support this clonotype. The CDR3 DNA reads TGCGCCAGCAGCTTAGAATCCCGGTCCGGGGAGCTGTTTTTT. Protein sequence: CASSLESRSGELFF. This sequence joins TRBV5-1 and TRBJ2-2; no clear D. This CDR3 comprises 14 residues. Per germline, CDR1 SGHRS and CDR2 YFSETQ. V was pared by 2 bases and J by 6 bases, with 11 bases between.

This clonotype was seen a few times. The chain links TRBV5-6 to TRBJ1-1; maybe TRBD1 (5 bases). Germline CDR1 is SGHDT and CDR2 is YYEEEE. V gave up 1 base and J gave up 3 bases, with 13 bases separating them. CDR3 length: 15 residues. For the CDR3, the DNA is TGTGCCAGCAGCTTGAGGGCAGGGTTAGACACTGAAGCTTTCTTT. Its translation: CASSLRAGLDTEAFF.

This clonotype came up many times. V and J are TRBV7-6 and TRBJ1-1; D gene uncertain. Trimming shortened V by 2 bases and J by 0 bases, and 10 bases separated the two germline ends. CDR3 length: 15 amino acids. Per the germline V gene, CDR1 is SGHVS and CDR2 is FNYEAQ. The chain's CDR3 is CASSLNRLMNTEAFF. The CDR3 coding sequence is TGTGCCAGCAGCTTAAACAGACTGATGAACACTGAAGCTTTCTTT.

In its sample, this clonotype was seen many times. The CDR3 region has the DNA TGTGCCACCGGACTAGCGGGGTCGAACACCGGGGAGCTGTTTTTT. This gives the protein CATGLAGSNTGELFF. V gene TRBV15 combines with J gene TRBJ2-2, with 12 bases lining up with TRBD2. This CDR3 is 15 amino acids long. Losses at the gene ends were 8 bases for V and 0 bases for J; bases not matched to a gene: 1. Per germline, CDR1 LNHNV and CDR2 YYDKDF (reference sequence).

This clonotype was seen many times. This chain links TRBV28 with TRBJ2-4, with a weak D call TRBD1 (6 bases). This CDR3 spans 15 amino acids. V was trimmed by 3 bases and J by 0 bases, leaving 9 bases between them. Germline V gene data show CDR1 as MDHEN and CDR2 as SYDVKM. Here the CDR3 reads CASSFEGGAKNIQYF. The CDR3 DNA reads TGTGCCAGCAGTTTCGAAGGGGGAGCCAAAAACATTCAGTACTTC.